The 31 T cell receptor beta chains below all came from one sample that was sequenced in a study of blood T cells in healthy people across ages. A second PCR of roughly 7 to 11 cycles used a sample-barcoded 5' primer and a J-beta primer mix. TCRdb recomputed calls from the 5' RACE reads with MiXCR, one row per CDR3 protein. The sample holds some 900,000 distinct CDR3 sequences, 40% to 60% seen once. Sequenced material: blood. These receptor sequences come from a young man in good health.

This clonotype has only one observation. V is TRBV6-2 or TRBV6-3 and J is TRBJ1-5; D ambiguous. Deletions cut 6 bases from V and 0 bases from J, with 12 bases between. The CDR3 spans 15 residues. The germline V gene has CDR1 MNHEY and CDR2 SVGEGT. The CDR3 DNA is TGTGCCAGCAGAGGTGGAAGGGATAGCAATCAGCCCCAGCATTTT. Residues: CASRGGRDSNQPQHF.

This clonotype came up a few times. The chain recombines TRBV5-6 with TRBJ2-5; D ambiguous. Germline V gene lookup returns CDR1 SGHDT and CDR2 YYEEEE. V lost 0 bases and J 3 bases, leaving 9 bases between the germline ends. CDR3 size: 14 residues. This CDR3 reads CASSLAPLEETQYF. DNA for the CDR3: TGTGCCAGCAGCTTGGCCCCCCTTGAAGAGACCCAGTACTTC.

CDR3 nucleotides: TGTGCCAGCAGCCAAGCAGCTAGCGGGGCCGGTTACGAGCAGTACTTC. Translated, it gives CASSQAASGAGYEQYF. The chain uses TRBV4-2 and TRBJ2-7; 9 bases agree with TRBD2. The CDR3 runs to 16 residues. The ends lost 1 base at V and 4 bases at J; junction bases unmatched: 8. Germline values: CDR1 LGHNA, CDR2 YNFKEQ.

This clonotype appeared many times. The rearrangement joins TRBV7-2 to TRBJ2-1; D gene unclear. The CDR3 loop spans 10 amino acids. The V end lost 8 bases, the J end lost 10 bases, and 9 bases lay between the germline ends. From germline, CDR1 is SGHTA and CDR2 FQGNSA. In DNA, the CDR3 is TGTGCCAGCTCCCCCAGGGAGCAGTTCTTC. Translated: CASSPREQFF.

This chain links TRBV4-3 with TRBJ2-7; D is possibly TRBD1 (6 bases). The CDR3 covers 18 residues. V gave up 1 base and J gave up 2 bases, with 21 bases separating them. Germline loops: CDR1 LGHNA, CDR2 YSLEER. The CDR3 coding sequence is TGCGCCAGCAGCCAAGCTTATCTGGGGGACATCCGTCCCTACGAGCAGTACTTC. It codes for CASSQAYLGDIRPYEQYF.

The gene calls are TRBV20-1 and TRBJ1-6; TRBD1 agrees at 12 bases. The CDR3 is 19 amino acids. V dropped 2 bases and J dropped 5; count of bases not matched to a gene: 13. Germline V gene sequence: CDR1 DFQATT, CDR2 SNEGSKA (reference sequence). CDR3: CSARPLGGQGAGNNSPLHF. DNA of the CDR3: TGCAGTGCTAGACCCCTAGGGGGACAGGGGGCCGGGAATAATTCACCCCTCCACTTT.

The rearrangement uses TRBV5-5 and TRBJ2-5; no firm D call. Trimming took 5 bases from V and 2 from J, leaving 16 bases between them. This CDR3 is built from 15 residues. The germline gives CDR1 SGHKS, CDR2 YYEKEE (reference sequence). CDR3 nucleotide sequence: TGTGCCAGCAGTTCTATCCCCAGTAGGCAAGAGACCCAGTACTTC. This translates into CASSSIPSRQETQYF.

The V and J genes are TRBV12-3 or TRBV12-4 and TRBJ1-4, with 7 bases lining up with TRBD1. The CDR3 extends over 18 amino acids. With 5 bases clipped from V and 0 bases from J, the junction kept 12 bases outside the gene matches. The chain's CDR3 is CASSPAPGTDTTNEKLFF. CDR3 bases: TGTGCCAGCAGTCCTGCACCGGGGACAGACACAACTAATGAAAAACTGTTTTTT.

This clonotype was detected a few times. The chain uses TRBV28 and TRBJ1-1; D uncertain. Per the germline V gene, CDR1 is MDHEN and CDR2 is SYDVKM. Trimming left V 6 bases short and J 2 bases short, with 7 bases between. The CDR3 is 12 residues long. CDR3 loop: CASRPRNTEAFF. CDR3 coding DNA: TGTGCCAGCAGGCCCAGAAACACTGAAGCTTTCTTT.

The chain joins TRBV20-1 to TRBJ2-3; the D gene is possibly TRBD1 (6 bases). The V gene lost 0 bases and the J gene lost 6 bases, with 16 bases spanning the gap. There are 15 residues in the CDR3. In germline, CDR1 is DFQATT, CDR2 SNEGSKA (reference sequence). This chain's CDR3 is CSARDFAGVGDTQYF. CDR3 DNA: TGCAGTGCTAGAGATTTTGCAGGGGTAGGGGATACGCAGTATTTT.

This clonotype was counted only a few times. The V and J genes are TRBV2 and TRBJ2-3; a weak D match, TRBD2 (6 bases). Germline loops: CDR1 SNHLY, CDR2 FYNNEI. Trimming removed 2 bases from V and 3 bases from J, with 12 bases in between. The CDR3 sequence is 15 residues long. The CDR3 region has the DNA TGTGCCAGCAGTGAACCTAGCGCGACTACAGATACGCAGTATTTT. Protein: CASSEPSATTDTQYF.

CDR3 protein: CASSQDLRAGGYTF. CDR3 sequence (DNA): TGTGCCAGCAGCCAAGATTTAAGGGCCGGAGGCTACACCTTC. The rearrangement joins TRBV3-1 to TRBJ1-2; D gene ambiguous. Between the trimmed V and J ends, which lost 0 bases and 8 bases, there was a span of 13 bases. The germline gives CDR1 LGHDT, CDR2 YNNKEL (reference sequence). The CDR3 contains 14 residues.

As for this clonotype: A junction end diverges from the germline sequence, so it may reflect a read error. The DNA of the CDR3 is TGTGCCGGCAGTGAGACTAGCGGGGGGCCAGATACGCAGTATTTT. Encoded protein: CAGSETSGGPDTQYF. This chain links TRBV6-1 with TRBJ2-3; TRBD2 matches 13 bases. This CDR3 comprises 15 residues. Germline V gene sequence: CDR1 MNHNS, CDR2 SASEGT.

The V and J genes are TRBV24-1 and TRBJ2-1; a possible D gene is TRBD1 (5 bases). Trimming took off 4 bases at V and 4 bases at J, with 7 bases between the two ends. The CDR3 loop spans 13 amino acids. Germline lookup yields CDR1 KGHDR and CDR2 SFDVKD. The CDR3 protein is CATSESGYNEQFF. The CDR3 nucleotides are TGTGCCACCAGTGAATCAGGGTACAATGAGCAGTTCTTC.

V gene TRBV28 combines with J gene TRBJ2-1; weak D call: TRBD2 (6 bases). This CDR3 region has 12 residues. V was clipped by 5 bases and J by 7 bases, with 9 bases between them. Germline CDR1 MDHEN, CDR2 SYDVKM. The CDR3 region has the DNA TGTGCCAGCAGTCCCGGGAGTAATGAGCAGTTCTTC. Its translation is CASSPGSNEQFF.

V gene TRBV28 combines with J gene TRBJ1-5, with D tentatively TRBD1 (5 bases). Trimming took off 4 bases at V and 2 bases at J, with 12 bases between the two ends. The CDR3 spans 15 residues. The germline CDR1 and CDR2 sequences are MDHEN and SYDVKM. CDR3 coding DNA: TGTGCCAGCAGTTCAGGGTCGGTTGGCAATCAGCCCCAGCATTTT. It yields the protein CASSSGSVGNQPQHF. Based on the CDR3 plus reference TRBV28 and TRBJ1-5, the full variable domain is DVKVTQSSRYLVKRTGEKVFLECVQDMDHENMFWYRQDPGLGLRLIYFSYDVKMKEKGDIPEGYSVSREKKERFSLILESASTNQTSMYLCASSSGSVGNQPQHFGDGTRLSIL.

V and J are TRBV27 and TRBJ1-2; D ambiguous. The CDR3 totals 14 residues. Trimming shortened V by 7 bases and J by 7 bases, and 19 bases separated the two germline ends. Germline CDR1 MNHEY, CDR2 SMNVEV (reference sequence). The CDR3 sequence is CASTYYPGFAGYTF. DNA of the CDR3: TGTGCCAGCACCTACTATCCCGGGTTTGCTGGCTACACCTTC.

This clonotype was seen repeatedly, ten times or more. The chain couples TRBV3-1 to TRBJ1-2, with D unresolved. Trimming left V 1 base short and J 6 bases short, with 9 bases between. The CDR3 runs 13 residues. Per germline, CDR1 LGHDT and CDR2 YNNKEL (reference sequence). In DNA, the CDR3 is TGTGCCAGCAGCCAAGGCACGCCCCATGGCTACACCTTC. As protein: CASSQGTPHGYTF.

The chain carries TRBV12-3 or TRBV12-4 and TRBJ2-3; TRBD1 is a possible D gene (6 bases). The CDR3 totals 16 residues. Trimming shortened V by 2 bases and J by 8 bases, and 20 bases separated the two germline ends. CDR3 DNA sequence: TGTGCCAGCAGTTTATTGGGGCAGGGGAAAGGAGGTACGCAGTATTTT. This sequence encodes CASSLLGQGKGGTQYF.

This clonotype showed up just a few times. This chain uses TRBV10-3 with TRBJ1-4; D is uncertain. The CDR3 spans 18 residues. Germline CDR1 ENHRY, CDR2 SYGVKD. Trimming took 4 bases from V and 0 from J, leaving 18 bases between them. The CDR3 region has the DNA TGTGCCATCAGTGGATCCCCCGGGCAGCTTGCAACTAATGAAAAACTGTTTTTT. It is translated as CAISGSPGQLATNEKLFF.

This clonotype was found once. This rearrangement joins TRBV7-9 to TRBJ1-2; 8 positions match TRBD1. CDR3 length: 14 residues. V shed 5 bases, J shed 8 bases, and the junction held 10 bases outside the gene matches. Germline CDR1 SEHNR, CDR2 FQNEAQ (reference sequence). The CDR3 DNA reads TGTGCCAGCAGCGAATGGACAGGGCCGGGCGGCTACACCTTC. Protein product: CASSEWTGPGGYTF.

Comments on this clonotype: This clone may be a read error of a much larger clone one base away. The J gene is TRBJ2-1, the V gene TRBV29-1; 7 bases map to TRBD1. J gave up 10 bases and V 7 bases, and 10 bases lay outside the gene matches. This CDR3 is built from 12 residues. CDR1 is SQVTM, CDR2 ANQGSEA, per germline. CDR3: CSASRDSYEQFF. CDR3 coding DNA: TGCAGCGCCTCCCGGGACAGCTACGAGCAGTTCTTC.

V and J are TRBV20-1 and TRBJ2-7; the D is unclear. CDR1 and CDR2 from the germline V gene are DFQATT and SNEGSKA (reference sequence). V was clipped by 1 base and J by 1 base, with 8 bases between them. The CDR3 runs to 13 residues. The CDR3 DNA sequence: TGCAGTGCTAGAGGGGCCCGATCCTACGAGCAGTACTTC. Amino acids: CSARGARSYEQYF.

V usage is TRBV20-1 and J usage is TRBJ2-3; perhaps TRBD2 as D (6 bases). V lost 6 bases and J lost 5, with 21 bases in between. This CDR3 spans 15 amino acids. Germline V CDR1 and CDR2: DFQATT, SNEGSKA (reference sequence). DNA of the CDR3: TGCAGTGCGAGACCATCTCTTAGCGGTGGAGATACGCAGTATTTT. It specifies CSARPSLSGGDTQYF.

CDR3 residues: CASSLGQVGDTQYF. The CDR3 nucleotides are TGCGCCAGCAGCTTGGGTCAGGTCGGGGATACGCAGTATTTT. The V call is TRBV5-1, the J call TRBJ2-3; D is uncertain. CDR3 length: 14 residues. The V gene lost 0 bases and the J gene lost 6 bases, with 11 bases spanning the gap. The germline gives CDR1 SGHRS, CDR2 YFSETQ. Full variable domain (rest looked up from reference TRBV5-1 and TRBJ2-3): KAGVTQTPRYLIKTRGQQVTLSCSPISGHRSVSWYQQTPGQGLQFLFEYFSETQRNKGNFPGRFSGRQFSNSRSEMNVSTLELGDSALYLCASSLGQVGDTQYFGPGTRLTVL.

The chain recombines TRBV6-6 with TRBJ2-5; D may be TRBD1 (5 bases). Trimming stripped 5 bases from V and 1 base from J, with 11 bases between. CDR1 MNHNY and CDR2 SVGAGI come from the germline V gene (reference sequence). The CDR3 has 14 amino acids. CDR3 bases: TGTGCCAGCAGTGTAGGACACCGCCAAGAGACCCAGTACTTC. Translating it yields CASSVGHRQETQYF.

This sequence joins TRBV4-2 and TRBJ2-5; 10 positions agree with TRBD2. This CDR3 region has 16 residues. V shed 0 bases and J 5 bases; nucleotides not matched to a gene: 6. CDR1 is LGHNA, CDR2 YNFKEQ, per germline. In DNA, the CDR3 is TGTGCCAGCAGCCAAGATCCACTAGCGGGGTCCGAGACCCAGTACTTC. Its translation is CASSQDPLAGSETQYF.

The chain employs TRBV11-2 and TRBJ1-2; 8 nucleotides match TRBD1. The V gene end was trimmed by 4 bases and the J gene end by 4 bases; junction bases not matched to a gene: 5. In germline, CDR1 is SGHAT, CDR2 FQNNGV. The CDR3 covers 14 residues. The CDR3: CASSSSDRAYGYTF. CDR3 nucleotide sequence: TGTGCCAGCAGCTCCTCGGACAGGGCCTATGGCTACACCTTC.

The chain links TRBV12-3 or TRBV12-4 to TRBJ2-5; no reliable D call. The CDR3 has 12 amino acids. Trimming shortened V by 6 bases and J by 2 bases, and 7 bases separated the two germline ends. This CDR3 is CASRKKQETQYF. The DNA for the CDR3 is TGTGCCAGCAGGAAAAAGCAAGAGACCCAGTACTTC.

This clonotype was observed a few times. The V gene is TRBV7-9, the J gene TRBJ2-4, with D uncertain. The CDR3 loop spans 15 amino acids. Trimming removed 1 base from V and 3 bases from J, with 10 bases in between. The V gene's germline CDR1 is SEHNR and CDR2 FQNEAQ (reference sequence). CDR3 sequence reads: CASSLVGSVKNIQYF. The CDR3 DNA reads as TGTGCCAGCAGCTTAGTGGGAAGTGTCAAAAACATTCAGTACTTC.

About this clonotype itself: A much larger clone differs by one base, so this may be a read error. The chain is built from TRBV29-1 and TRBJ2-5, with D perhaps TRBD2 (5 bases). The germline V gene encodes CDR1 SQVTM and CDR2 ANQGSEA. V shed 5 bases and J shed 5 bases, with 18 bases lying between them. CDR3 size: 14 residues. The CDR3 DNA is TGCAGCGTTCAGCAGCGGCTAGTGAAGGAGACCCAGTACTTC. Its protein is CSVQQRLVKETQYF. The full variable domain, completed using reference TRBV29-1 and TRBJ2-5, is SAVISQKPSRDICQRGTSLTIQCQVDSQVTMMFWYRQQPGQSLTLIATANQGSEATYESGFVIDKFPISRPNLTFSTLTVSNMSPEDSSIYLCSVQQRLVKETQYFGPGTRLLVL.